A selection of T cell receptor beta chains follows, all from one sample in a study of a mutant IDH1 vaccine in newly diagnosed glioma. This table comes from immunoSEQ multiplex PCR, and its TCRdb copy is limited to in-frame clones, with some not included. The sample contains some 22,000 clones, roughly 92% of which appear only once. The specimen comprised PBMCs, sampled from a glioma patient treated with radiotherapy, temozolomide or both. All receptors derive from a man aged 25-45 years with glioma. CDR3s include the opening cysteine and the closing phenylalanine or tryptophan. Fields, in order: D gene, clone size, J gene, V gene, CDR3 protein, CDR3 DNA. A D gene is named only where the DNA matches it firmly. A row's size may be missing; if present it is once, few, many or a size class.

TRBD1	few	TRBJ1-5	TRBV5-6	CASSPWGQLGNQPQHF	TGTGCCAGCAGTCCTTGGGGACAGCTAGGCAATCAGCCCCAGCATTTT
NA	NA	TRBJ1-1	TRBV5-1	CASSFRGVNTEAFF	TGCGCCAGCAGCTTCCGTGGAGTTAACACTGAAGCTTTCTTT
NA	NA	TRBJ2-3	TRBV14	CASSRLGTDTQYF	TGTGCCAGCAGCCGTCTGGGCACAGATACGCAGTATTTT
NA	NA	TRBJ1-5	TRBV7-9	CASSLGQPADNQPQHF	TGTGCCAGCAGCTTAGGGCAGCCGGCAGACAATCAGCCCCAGCATTTT
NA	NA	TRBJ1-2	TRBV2	CASSPRSGYGYTF	TGTGCCAGCAGCCCCAGGTCGGGTTATGGCTACACCTTC
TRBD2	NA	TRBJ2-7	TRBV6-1	CASSAAGGRYEQYF	TGTGCCAGCAGTGCAGCGGGAGGCCGCTACGAGCAGTACTTC
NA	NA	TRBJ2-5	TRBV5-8	CASSRGAVAQETQYF	TGTGCCAGCTCCCGGGGGGCGGTGGCGCAAGAGACCCAGTACTTC
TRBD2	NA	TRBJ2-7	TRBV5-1	CASSLLAGDSHEQYF	TGCGCCAGCAGCTTACTAGCGGGAGACTCCCACGAGCAGTACTTC
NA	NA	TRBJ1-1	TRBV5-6	CASSLVGAGTEAFF	TGTGCCAGCAGCTTGGTAGGGGCCGGCACTGAAGCTTTCTTT
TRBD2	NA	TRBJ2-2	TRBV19	CASSIVGLAGDTGELFF	TGTGCCAGTAGTATAGTAGGCCTAGCGGGAGACACCGGGGAGCTGTTTTTT
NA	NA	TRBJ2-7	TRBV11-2	CASSPWDTWTNYEQYF	TGTGCCAGCAGCCCATGGGACACGTGGACGAACTACGAGCAGTACTTC
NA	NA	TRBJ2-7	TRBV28	CASSLGGLVYEQYF	TGTGCCAGCAGTTTAGGCGGTTTGGTCTACGAGCAGTACTTC
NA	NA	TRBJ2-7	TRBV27	CASSLGPPYEQYF	TGTGCCAGCAGTTTAGGGCCTCCCTACGAGCAGTACTTC
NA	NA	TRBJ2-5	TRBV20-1	CSAREETQYF	TGCAGTGCTAGAGAAGAGACCCAGTACTTC
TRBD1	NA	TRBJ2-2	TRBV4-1	CASSHGQGARSWLFF	TGCGCCAGCAGCCACGGACAGGGGGCGCGGTCTTGGCTGTTTTTT
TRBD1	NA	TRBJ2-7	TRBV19	CASSLDRGGYEQYF	TGTGCCAGTAGTTTGGACAGGGGCGGCTACGAGCAGTACTTC
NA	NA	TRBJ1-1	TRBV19	CASSLQRQGSAFF	TGTGCCAGTAGCCTTCAACGGCAGGGCTCAGCTTTCTTT
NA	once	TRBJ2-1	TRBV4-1	CASSHLREKQFF	TGCGCCAGCAGCCATCTCCGGGAGAAGCAGTTCTTC
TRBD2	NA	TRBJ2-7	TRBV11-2	CASSVLAGDRGEQYF	TGTGCCAGCAGCGTACTAGCGGGAGATCGTGGCGAGCAGTACTTC
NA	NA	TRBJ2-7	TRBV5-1	CASSLARAPTYEQYF	TGCGCCAGCAGCTTGGCCAGGGCTCCTACCTACGAGCAGTACTTC
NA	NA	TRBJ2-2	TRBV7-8	CASSFSVGIPNTGELFF	TGTGCCAGCAGCTTCTCGGTGGGAATACCGAACACCGGGGAGCTGTTTTTT
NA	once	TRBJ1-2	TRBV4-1	CASGYRRDTDF	TGCGCCAGCGGTTACAGGAGGGACACGGATTTC
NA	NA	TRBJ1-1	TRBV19	CASSVGRDTEAFF	TGTGCCAGTAGTGTCGGACGAGACACTGAAGCTTTCTTT
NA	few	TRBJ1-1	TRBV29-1	CSVEKTTTEAFF	TGCAGCGTTGAAAAGACAACCACTGAAGCTTTCTTT
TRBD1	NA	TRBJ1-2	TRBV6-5	CASSYIRTGGSYGYTF	TGTGCCAGCAGTTACATAAGAACAGGGGGCAGCTATGGCTACACCTTC
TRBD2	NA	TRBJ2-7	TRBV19	CASSDVGLAGRYEQYF	TGTGCCAGTAGTGACGTGGGACTAGCGGGACGGTACGAGCAGTACTTC
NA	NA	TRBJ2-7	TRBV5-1	CASSLLTGPYEQYF	TGCGCCAGCAGCTTGCTTACAGGGCCCTACGAGCAGTACTTC
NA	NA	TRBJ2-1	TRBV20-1	CSALPGNEQFF	TGCAGTGCGCTCCCGGGCAATGAGCAGTTCTTC
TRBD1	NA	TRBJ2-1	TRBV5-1	CASSWGRDRAYNEQFF	TGCGCCAGCAGCTGGGGCCGGGACAGGGCCTACAATGAGCAGTTCTTC
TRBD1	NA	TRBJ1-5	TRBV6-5	CASSYSGRGRGQPQHF	TGTGCCAGCAGTTATTCGGGGAGGGGGCGAGGACAGCCCCAGCATTTT
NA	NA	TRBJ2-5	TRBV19	CASSIDVPQGTTLNGETQYF	TGTGCCAGTAGTATAGATGTGCCACAGGGGACTACCCTGAATGGAGAGACCCAGTACTTC
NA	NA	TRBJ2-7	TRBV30	CAWSVAGSYEQYF	TGTGCCTGGAGTGTGGCGGGCTCCTACGAGCAGTACTTC
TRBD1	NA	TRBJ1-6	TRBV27	CASSLFAQGNLPLHF	TGTGCCAGCAGTTTATTTGCACAGGGGAACTTACCCCTCCACTTT
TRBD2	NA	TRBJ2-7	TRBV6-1	CASSGAGASYEQYF	TGTGCCAGCAGTGGAGCGGGAGCTAGTTACGAGCAGTACTTC
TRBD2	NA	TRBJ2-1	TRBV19	CASTHPLAGGNEQFF	TGTGCCAGCACCCACCCCCTAGCGGGAGGTAATGAGCAGTTCTTC
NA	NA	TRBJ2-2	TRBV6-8	CASRGSWGSAAGPQNTGELFF	TGTGCCAGCCGGGGCTCCTGGGGTAGTGCAGCGGGCCCACAGAACACCGGGGAGCTGTTTTTT
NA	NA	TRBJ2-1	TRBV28	CASSLGRRSNNEQFF	TGTGCCAGCAGCCTTGGGCGGCGGTCCAACAATGAGCAGTTCTTC
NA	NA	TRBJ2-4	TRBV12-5	CASGSFRRGAKNIQYF	TGTGCTAGTGGTTCATTCAGGAGGGGTGCCAAAAACATTCAGTACTTC
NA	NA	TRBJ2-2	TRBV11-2	CASTGTGGAYGELFF	TGTGCCAGCACCGGGACGGGGGGCGCGTACGGGGAGCTGTTTTTT
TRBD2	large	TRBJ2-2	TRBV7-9	CASSLLAGGPGELFF	TGTGCCAGCAGCCTACTAGCGGGAGGGCCCGGGGAGCTGTTTTTT
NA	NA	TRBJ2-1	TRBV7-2	CASSLYPPGPEQFF	TGTGCCAGCAGCTTATACCCCCCGGGACCCGAGCAGTTCTTC
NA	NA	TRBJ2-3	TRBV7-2	CASPLEGRLTDTQYF	TGTGCCAGCCCCCTGGAGGGGAGGTTAACAGATACGCAGTATTTT
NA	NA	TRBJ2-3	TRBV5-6	CASSLDDHRVEYF	TGTGCCAGCAGCTTGGATGACCACCGGGTGGAGTATTTT
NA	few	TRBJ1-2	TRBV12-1	CASSLETGALNYGYTF	TGTGCCAGCAGCTTAGAGACAGGGGCCCTAAACTATGGCTACACCTTC
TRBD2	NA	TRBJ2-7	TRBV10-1	CATRETSGSSYEQYF	TGCGCCACTAGGGAGACTAGCGGGAGTTCCTACGAGCAGTACTTC
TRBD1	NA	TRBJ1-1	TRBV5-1	CASSSTGGNTEAFF	TGCGCCAGCAGCTCTACAGGGGGAAACACTGAAGCTTTCTTT
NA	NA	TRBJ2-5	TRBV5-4	CASSSTTSGGWETQYF	TGTGCCAGCAGCTCGACGACTTCGGGCGGATGGGAGACCCAGTACTTC
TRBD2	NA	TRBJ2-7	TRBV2	CASSESGVSSYEQYF	TGTGCCAGCAGTGAAAGCGGGGTGAGCTCCTACGAGCAGTACTTC
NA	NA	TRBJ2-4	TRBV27	CASSPRSLTVAKNIQYF	TGTGCCAGCAGTCCTAGAAGCCTGACAGTAGCCAAAAACATTCAGTACTTC
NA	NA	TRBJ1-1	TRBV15	CATSTGVNTEAFF	TGTGCCACCAGCACCGGGGTGAACACTGAAGCTTTCTTT
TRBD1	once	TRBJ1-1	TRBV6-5	CASVRDRDTEAFF	TGTGCCAGCGTCCGGGACAGGGACACTGAAGCTTTCTTT
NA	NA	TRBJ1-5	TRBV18	CASSQSFGNQPQHF	TGTGCCAGCTCACAGTCCTTTGGCAATCAGCCCCAGCATTTT
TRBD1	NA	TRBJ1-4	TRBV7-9	CASSLGWRTGPEKLFF	TGTGCCAGCAGCTTAGGGTGGAGGACAGGGCCTGAAAAACTGTTTTTT
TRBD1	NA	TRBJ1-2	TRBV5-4	CASSEGQGLGYTF	TGTGCCAGCAGCGAGGGACAGGGGTTGGGCTACACCTTC
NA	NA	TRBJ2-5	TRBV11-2	CASSLQGTGEETQYF	TGTGCCAGCAGCTTACAGGGTACCGGGGAAGAGACCCAGTACTTC